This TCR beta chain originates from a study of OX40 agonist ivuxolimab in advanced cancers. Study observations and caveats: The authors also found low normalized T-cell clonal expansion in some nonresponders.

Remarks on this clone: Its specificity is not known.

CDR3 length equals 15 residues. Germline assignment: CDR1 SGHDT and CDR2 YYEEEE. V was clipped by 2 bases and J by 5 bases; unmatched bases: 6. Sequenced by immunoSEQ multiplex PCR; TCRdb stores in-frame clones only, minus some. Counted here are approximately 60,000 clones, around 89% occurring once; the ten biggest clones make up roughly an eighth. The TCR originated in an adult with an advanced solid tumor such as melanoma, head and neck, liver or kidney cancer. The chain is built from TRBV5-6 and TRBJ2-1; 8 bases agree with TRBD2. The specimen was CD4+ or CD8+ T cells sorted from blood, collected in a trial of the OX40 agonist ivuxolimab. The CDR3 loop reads CASSFAAGGHNEQFF. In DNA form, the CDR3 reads TGTGCCAGCAGCTTTGCTGCGGGGGGACACAATGAGCAGTTCTTC. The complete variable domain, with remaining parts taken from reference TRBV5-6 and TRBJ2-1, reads DAGVTQSPTHLIKTRGQQVTLRCSPKSGHDTVSWYQQALGQGPQFIFQYYEEEERQRGNFPDRFSGHQFPNYSSELNVNALLLGDSALYLCASSFAAGGHNEQFFGPGTRLTVL.